This section outlines one T cell receptor (beta chain) sequence together with its context. The V end lost 8 bases, the J end lost 6 bases, and 14 bases lay between the germline ends. The CDR3 contains 13 residues. The V gene's germline CDR1 is MNHGY and CDR2 SAAAGT. This sample was taken from a study of shared clonotypes between healthy human individuals. The repertoire was sequenced with immunoSEQ multiplex PCR; TCRdb's copy has only in-frame clones and lacks some. The table has about a million clones, more than 65% seen once. Every contributor of samples was a Caucasian grown-up residing in Nashville, Tennessee.

The origin of this receptor is a man younger than 35 in good health. Sequencing was done on a sample of memory CD4+ T cells sorted from blood. Described subset: CD45RA-negative fraction. The rearrangement uses TRBV6-8 and TRBJ1-5; the D is unclear. The CDR3 loop is CASCSSRVQPQHF. The CDR3 coding sequence is TGTGCCAGCTGTTCATCGCGCGTTCAGCCCCAGCATTTT.